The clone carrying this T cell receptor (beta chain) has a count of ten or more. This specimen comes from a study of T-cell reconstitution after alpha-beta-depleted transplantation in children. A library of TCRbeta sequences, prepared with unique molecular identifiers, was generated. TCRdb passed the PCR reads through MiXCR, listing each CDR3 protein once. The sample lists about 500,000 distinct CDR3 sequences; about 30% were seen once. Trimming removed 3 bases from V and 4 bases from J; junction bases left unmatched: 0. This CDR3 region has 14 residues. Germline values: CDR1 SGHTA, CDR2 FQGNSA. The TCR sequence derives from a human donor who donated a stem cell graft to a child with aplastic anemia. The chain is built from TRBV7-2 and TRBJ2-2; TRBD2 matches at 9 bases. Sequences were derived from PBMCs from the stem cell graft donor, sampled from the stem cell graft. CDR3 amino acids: CASSLTSGTGELFF. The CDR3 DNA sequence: TGTGCCAGCAGCTTGACTAGCGGCACCGGGGAGCTGTTTTTT.